The T cell receptor beta chain under discussion was sequenced for a study of T cells in Graves' hyperthyroidism and ophthalmopathy. From RNA transcripts, TCR beta CDR3 regions were amplified. Primed by the HTBI set, a first-round RT-PCR was run on the TCR CDR3. In TCRdb, the multiplex PCR reads were re-called with MiXCR into one record per CDR3 protein. The table lists roughly 93,000 distinct CDR3 sequences, around 50% of them singletons. PBMCs came from over 8.5 ml fresh peripheral blood. This CDR3 region has 16 residues. Germline V CDR1 and CDR2: SGHTA, FQGNSA. V trimming: 5 bases; J trimming: 1 base; junction bases outside the gene matches: 6.

V usage is TRBV7-2 and J usage is TRBJ2-5; TRBD2 aligns across 11 bases. The source is a woman aged 40 to 50 with Graves' hyperthyroidism. Sequenced sample: blood. This chain's CDR3 is CASSGRGLAVQETQYF. CDR3 nucleotide sequence: TGTGCCAGCAGCGGAAGGGGACTAGCGGTCCAAGAGACCCAGTACTTC.